Here is one T cell receptor (beta chain) with its context. Its antigen is not identified. This sample was taken from a study of beta chain features in type 1 diabetes. Study as a whole: Comparable age, gender and cell yields were observed in patients relative to healthy donors. Analysis included about 110 million sorted cells drawn from all samples. General study points: Patients with type 1 diabetes carried fewer insertions and had more deletions at their VDJ junctions. Patients with Type 1 diabetes showed moderately but significantly shorter TCRB CDR3s in all four CD4+ subsets.

Expressed TCRB transcripts were sequenced because the isolated RNA had all been reverse transcribed beforehand. TCRdb keeps only in-frame clones here, not all; method: immunoSEQ multiplex PCR. This table holds 300,000 to 350,000 clones, around 19% found once. CDR3 length equals 13 residues. Per germline, CDR1 SGDLS and CDR2 YYNGEE. V dropped 3 bases and J dropped 3; count of bases not matched to a gene: 1. This receptor was taken from a woman under 30 in good health. The specimen was naive CD4+ T cells from blood. The rearrangement uses TRBV9 and TRBJ2-5, with TRBD1 matching over 8 bases. CDR3 in DNA: TGTGCCAGCAGCGCGACAGGGGAAGAGACCCAGTACTTC. Translated, it gives CASSATGEETQYF.